This T cell receptor (beta chain) comes out of a study of T cell responses to AZD1222 COVID-19 vaccine. The assay was immunoSEQ multiplex PCR, and TCRdb's table has in-frame clones only and misses some. The sample lists tens of thousands of clones; around nine tenths were seen once. Study-level points and caveats: The donor cohort was predominantly white British with a female majority, and clonal diversity may have been underestimated.

CDR1 and CDR2 (germline): MNHEY, SVGAGI. Trimming took 5 bases from V and 7 from J, leaving 12 bases between them. The CDR3 length is 13 residues. Details on this clone: Its target is not known.

The receptor comes from an adult who received the AZD1222 COVID-19 vaccine. Sequencing used peripheral blood, obtained 28 days after the second AZD1222 dose. The gene calls are TRBV6-5 and TRBJ1-5; possibly TRBD1 for D (6 bases). The CDR3, as DNA: TGTGCCAGCAGTACAGGGTCAGGACAGCCCCAGCATTTT. Amino acid sequence: CASSTGSGQPQHF.